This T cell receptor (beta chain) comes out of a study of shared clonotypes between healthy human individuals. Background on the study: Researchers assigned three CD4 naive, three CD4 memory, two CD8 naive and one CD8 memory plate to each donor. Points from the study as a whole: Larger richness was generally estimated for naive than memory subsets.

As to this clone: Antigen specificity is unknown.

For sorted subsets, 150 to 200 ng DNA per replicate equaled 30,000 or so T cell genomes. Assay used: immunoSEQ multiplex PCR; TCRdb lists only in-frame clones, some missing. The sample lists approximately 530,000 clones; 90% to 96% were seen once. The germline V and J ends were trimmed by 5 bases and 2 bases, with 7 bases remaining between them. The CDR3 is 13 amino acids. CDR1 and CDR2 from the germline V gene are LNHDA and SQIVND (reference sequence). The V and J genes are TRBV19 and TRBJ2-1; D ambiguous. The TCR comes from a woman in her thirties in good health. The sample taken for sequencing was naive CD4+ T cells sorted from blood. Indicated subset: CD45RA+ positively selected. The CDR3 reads CASSLSPYNEQFF. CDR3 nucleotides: TGTGCCAGTAGTCTATCGCCCTACAATGAGCAGTTCTTC.